These 11 T cell receptor beta chains were all obtained from the same sample, sequenced in a study of blood T cell repertoires in COVID-19. TCRdb keeps only in-frame clones here, not all; method: immunoSEQ multiplex PCR. The sample lists roughly 150,000 clones, more than 65% occurring once. The material sequenced was peripheral blood. The origin of the receptors is a woman of 80 years or more with acute or convalescent COVID-19.

In this sample, this clone turned up a few times. The V call is TRBV7-9, the J call TRBJ1-6, with 7 bases lining up with TRBD1. The V and J ends lost 1 base and 15 bases, in that order; junction bases with no gene match: 12. The CDR3 extends over 15 amino acids. Germline assignment: CDR1 SEHNR and CDR2 FQNEAQ (reference sequence). CDR3: CASSLEGQLPGILHF. CDR3 nucleotide sequence: TGTGCCAGCAGCTTAGAGGGACAGTTACCTGGGATCCTCCACTTT.

This clone has a single count. This rearrangement joins TRBV2 to TRBJ1-2; 7 bases are a match to TRBD1. The CDR3 is 13 amino acids. Looked up from germline, CDR1 is SNHLY and CDR2 is FYNNEI. Unmatched junction bases numbered 4, after V lost 6 bases and J lost 3 bases. The CDR3 loop reads CASRWTGDYGYTF. The CDR3 nucleotides are TGTGCCAGCAGGTGGACAGGCGACTATGGCTACACCTTC.

The chain is built from TRBV5-1 and TRBJ2-1; tentative D call: TRBD1 (5 bases). Trimming stripped 4 bases from V and 7 bases from J, with 12 bases between. The CDR3 has 13 residues. Germline CDR1 SGHRS, CDR2 YFSETQ. In nucleotides, the CDR3 is TGCGCCAGCAGCACAACAGGATGGAATGAGCAGTTCTTC. Translation: CASSTTGWNEQFF.

The chain couples TRBV10-1 to TRBJ1-6; D is unresolved. This CDR3 has 13 amino acids. Germline loops: CDR1 WNHNN, CDR2 SYGVQD (reference sequence). V shed 3 bases and J shed 7 bases, with 7 bases lying between them. CDR3 sequence (DNA): TGCGCCAGCAGTGACGGAGGAAATTCACCCCTCCACTTT. Protein product: CASSDGGNSPLHF.

The chain is built from TRBV28 and TRBJ2-7; D uncertain. V was trimmed by 2 bases and J by 8 bases, leaving 13 bases between them. This CDR3 comprises 13 residues. Per the germline V gene, CDR1 is MDHEN and CDR2 is SYDVKM. The CDR3 DNA reads as TGTGCCAGCAGTTTAGTAGAGCCTACGCAGCAGTACTTC. Translated, it gives CASSLVEPTQQYF.

In the case of this clone: Other DNA sequences of this sample code for an identical CDR3. This chain joins TRBV6-5 and TRBJ1-1; D gene unclear. Germline assignment: CDR1 MNHEY and CDR2 SVGAGI. CDR3 length: 14 amino acids. Trimming pared 2 bases from V and 4 bases from J, leaving 11 bases between. The CDR3 reads CASSYAGLPTEAFF. In nucleotides, the CDR3 is TGTGCCAGCAGTTACGCAGGACTGCCCACTGAAGCTTTCTTT.

The chain links TRBV19 to TRBJ1-2; 7 bases are shared with TRBD1. This CDR3 is 15 amino acids long. Looked up from germline, CDR1 is LNHDA and CDR2 is SQIVND (reference sequence). J gave up 4 bases and V 2 bases, and 7 bases lay outside the gene matches. The CDR3 bases are TGTGCCAGTAGTATAAGGGTAGGGGGCGGCTATGGCTACACCTTC. This translates into CASSIRVGGGYGYTF.

This clone was found once. The V gene is TRBV27, the J gene TRBJ1-4, with 7 bases identical to TRBD1. Losses at the gene ends were 2 bases for V and 2 bases for J; bases not matched to a gene: 2. This CDR3 region has 15 residues. Germline CDR1 reads MNHEY; CDR2 reads SMNVEV (reference sequence). This chain's CDR3 is CASSLRDSTNEKLFF. Here the CDR3 DNA reads TGTGCCAGCAGTTTAAGGGACAGTACTAATGAAAAACTGTTTTTT. Drawing the rest from reference TRBV27 and TRBJ1-4, the complete variable domain is EAQVTQNPRYLITVTGKKLTVTCSQNMNHEYMSWYRQDPGLGLRQIYYSMNVEVTDKGDVPEGYKVSRKEKRNFPLILESPSPNQTSLYFCASSLRDSTNEKLFFGSGTQLSVL.

The rearrangement joins TRBV30 to TRBJ1-5; D is ambiguous. The CDR3 loop spans 14 amino acids. Trimming took off 2 bases at V and 4 bases at J, with 12 bases between the two ends. Germline CDR1 GTSNPN, CDR2 SVGIG (reference sequence). The CDR3 nucleotides read TGTGCCTGGAGTCCCTGGGGAGGGAATCAGCCCCAGCATTTT. Translation gives CAWSPWGGNQPQHF.

The rearrangement uses TRBV19 and TRBJ1-3, with 10 bases identical to TRBD1. CDR3 length: 16 amino acids. J lost 0 bases, V lost 4 bases, and 3 bases had no gene match. The germline gives CDR1 LNHDA, CDR2 SQIVND (reference sequence). The CDR3 DNA is TGTGCCAGTAGTAGCGGGACAGGGGACTCTGGAAACACCATATATTTT. It is translated as CASSSGTGDSGNTIYF.

The chain joins TRBV10-1 to TRBJ2-3, with 10 bases aligning to TRBD2. The CDR3 totals 14 residues. Germline V lookup: CDR1 WNHNN, CDR2 SYGVQD (reference sequence). With 5 bases clipped from V and 4 bases from J, the junction kept 3 bases outside the gene matches. Here the CDR3 DNA reads TGCGCCAGCAGTAATAGCGGGGGGCCAGATACGCAGTATTTT. Protein product: CASSNSGGPDTQYF.